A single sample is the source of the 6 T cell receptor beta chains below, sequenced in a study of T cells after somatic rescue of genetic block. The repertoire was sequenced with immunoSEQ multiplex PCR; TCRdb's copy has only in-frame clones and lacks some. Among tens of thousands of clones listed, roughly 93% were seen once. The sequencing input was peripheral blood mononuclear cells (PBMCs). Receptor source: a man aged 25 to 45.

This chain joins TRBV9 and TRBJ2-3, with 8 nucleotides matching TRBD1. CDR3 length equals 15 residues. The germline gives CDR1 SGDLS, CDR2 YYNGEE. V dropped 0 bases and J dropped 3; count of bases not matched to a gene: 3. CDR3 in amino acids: CASSVEQGETDTQYF. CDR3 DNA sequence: TGTGCCAGCAGCGTAGAACAGGGGGAAACAGATACGCAGTATTTT.

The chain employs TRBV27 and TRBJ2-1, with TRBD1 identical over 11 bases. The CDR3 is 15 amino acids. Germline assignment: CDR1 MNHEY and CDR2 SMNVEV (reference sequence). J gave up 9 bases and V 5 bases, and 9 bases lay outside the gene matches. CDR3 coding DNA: TGTGCCAGCAGTCCAACCGGGACAGGGGGGGGTGAGCAGTTCTTC. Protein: CASSPTGTGGGEQFF.

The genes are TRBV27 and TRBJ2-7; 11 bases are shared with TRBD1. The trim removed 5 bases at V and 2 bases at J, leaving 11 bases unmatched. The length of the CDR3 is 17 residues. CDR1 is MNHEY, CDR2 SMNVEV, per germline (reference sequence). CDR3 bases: TGTGCCAGCAGTACCGGACAGGGGGCGCTTAATACCTACGAGCAGTACTTC. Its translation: CASSTGQGALNTYEQYF.

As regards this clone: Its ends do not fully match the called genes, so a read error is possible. The CDR3 here is CASSQEGGTDTQYF. The CDR3 DNA is TGTGCCAGCAGCCAAGAGGGGGGCACTGATACGCAGTATTTT. J is TRBJ2-3 and V is TRBV4-2; D is possibly TRBD1 or TRBD2 (6 bases each). Germline values: CDR1 LGHNA, CDR2 YNFKEQ. The CDR3 runs 14 residues.

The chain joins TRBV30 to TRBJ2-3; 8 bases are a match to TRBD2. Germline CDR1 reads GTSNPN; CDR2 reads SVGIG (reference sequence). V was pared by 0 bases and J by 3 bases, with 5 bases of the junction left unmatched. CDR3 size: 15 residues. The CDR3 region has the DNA TGTGCCTGGAGTGTACCAGCGGGGGCGACAGATACGCAGTATTTT. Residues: CAWSVPAGATDTQYF.

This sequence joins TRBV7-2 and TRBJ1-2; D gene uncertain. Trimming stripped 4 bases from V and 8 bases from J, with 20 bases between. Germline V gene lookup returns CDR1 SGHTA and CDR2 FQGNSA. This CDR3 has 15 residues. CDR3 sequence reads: CASSSRPEGSGGYTF. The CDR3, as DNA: TGTGCCAGCAGCTCCAGACCAGAGGGCTCTGGGGGCTACACCTTC.